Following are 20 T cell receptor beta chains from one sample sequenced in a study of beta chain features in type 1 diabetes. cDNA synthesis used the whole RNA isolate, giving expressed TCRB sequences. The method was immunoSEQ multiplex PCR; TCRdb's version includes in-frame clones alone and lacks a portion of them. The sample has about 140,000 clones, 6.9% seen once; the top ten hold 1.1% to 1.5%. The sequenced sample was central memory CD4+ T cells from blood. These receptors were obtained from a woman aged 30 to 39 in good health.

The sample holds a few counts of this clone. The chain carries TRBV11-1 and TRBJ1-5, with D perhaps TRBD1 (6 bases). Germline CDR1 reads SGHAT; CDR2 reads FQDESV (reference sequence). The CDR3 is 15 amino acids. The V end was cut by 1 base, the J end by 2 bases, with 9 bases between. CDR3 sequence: CASSLDREGNQPQHF. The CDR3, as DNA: TGTGCCAGCAGCTTAGACAGGGAAGGCAATCAGCCCCAGCATTTT.

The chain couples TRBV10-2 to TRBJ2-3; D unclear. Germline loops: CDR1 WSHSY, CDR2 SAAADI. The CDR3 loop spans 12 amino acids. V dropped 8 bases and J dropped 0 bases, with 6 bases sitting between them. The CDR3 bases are TGCGCCAGCGGTCAGAGCACAGATACGCAGTATTTT. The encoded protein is CASGQSTDTQYF.

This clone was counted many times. The CDR3 DNA reads TGCGCCAGCAGCCAAATCCCAGGGAATGGGGCCAACGTCCTGACTTTC. Amino acid sequence: CASSQIPGNGANVLTF. The chain joins TRBV4-3 to TRBJ2-6, with D maybe TRBD1 (5 bases). Trimming shortened V by 2 bases and J by 3 bases, and 11 bases separated the two germline ends. There are 16 residues in the CDR3. Per germline, CDR1 LGHNA and CDR2 YSLEER.

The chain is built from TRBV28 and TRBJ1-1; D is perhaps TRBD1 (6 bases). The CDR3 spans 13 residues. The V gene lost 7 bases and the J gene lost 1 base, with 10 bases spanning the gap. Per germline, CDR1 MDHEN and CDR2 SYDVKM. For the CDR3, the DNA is TGTGCCAGCACCCGGACAGCGAACACTGAAGCTTTCTTT. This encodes CASTRTANTEAFF. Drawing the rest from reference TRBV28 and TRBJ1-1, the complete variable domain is DVKVTQSSRYLVKRTGEKVFLECVQDMDHENMFWYRQDPGLGLRLIYFSYDVKMKEKGDIPEGYSVSREKKERFSLILESASTNQTSMYLCASTRTANTEAFFGQGTRLTVV.

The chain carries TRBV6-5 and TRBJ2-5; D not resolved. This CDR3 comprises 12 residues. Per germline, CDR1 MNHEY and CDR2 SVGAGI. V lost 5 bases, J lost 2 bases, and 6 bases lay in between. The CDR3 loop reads CASSPVQETQYF. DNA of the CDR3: TGTGCCAGCAGTCCCGTACAAGAGACCCAGTACTTC.

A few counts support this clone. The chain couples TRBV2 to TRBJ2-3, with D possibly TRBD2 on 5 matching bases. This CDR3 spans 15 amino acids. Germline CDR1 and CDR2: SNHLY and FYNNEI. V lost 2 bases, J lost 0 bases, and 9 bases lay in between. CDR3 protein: CASSEPGMSTDTQYF. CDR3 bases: TGTGCCAGCAGTGAACCCGGGATGAGCACAGATACGCAGTATTTT.

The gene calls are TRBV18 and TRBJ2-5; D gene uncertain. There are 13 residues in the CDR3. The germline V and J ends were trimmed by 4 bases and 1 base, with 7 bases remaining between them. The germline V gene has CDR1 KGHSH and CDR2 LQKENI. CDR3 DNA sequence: TGTGCCAGCTCACTCGGAGTCCAAGAGACCCAGTACTTC. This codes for CASSLGVQETQYF.

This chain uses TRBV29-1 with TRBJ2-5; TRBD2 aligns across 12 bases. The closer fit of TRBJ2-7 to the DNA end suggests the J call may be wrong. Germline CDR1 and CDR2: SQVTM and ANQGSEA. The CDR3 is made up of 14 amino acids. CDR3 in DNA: TGCAGCGTTGTGACTAGCGGGAGAGGCTACGAGCAGTACTTC. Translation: CSVVTSGRGYEQYF.

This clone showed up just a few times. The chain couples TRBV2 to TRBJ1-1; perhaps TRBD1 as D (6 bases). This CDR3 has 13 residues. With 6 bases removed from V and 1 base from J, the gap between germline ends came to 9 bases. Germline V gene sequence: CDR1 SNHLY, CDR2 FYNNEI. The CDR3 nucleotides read TGTGCCAGCAGCCTACAGGGGAACACTGAAGCTTTCTTT. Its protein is CASSLQGNTEAFF.

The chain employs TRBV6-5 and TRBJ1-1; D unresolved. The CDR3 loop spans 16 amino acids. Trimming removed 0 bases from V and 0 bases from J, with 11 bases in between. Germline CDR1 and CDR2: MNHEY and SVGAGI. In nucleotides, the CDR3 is TGTGCCAGCAGTTACTCGGCGGGCCAGATGAACACTGAAGCTTTCTTT. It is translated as CASSYSAGQMNTEAFF.

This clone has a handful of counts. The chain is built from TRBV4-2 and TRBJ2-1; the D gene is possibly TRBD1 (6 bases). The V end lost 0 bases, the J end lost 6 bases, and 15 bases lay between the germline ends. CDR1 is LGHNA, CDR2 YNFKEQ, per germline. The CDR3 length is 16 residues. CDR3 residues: CASSQDRGLRANEQFF. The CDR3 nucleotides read TGTGCCAGCAGCCAAGATAGGGGGTTGAGGGCCAATGAGCAGTTCTTC.

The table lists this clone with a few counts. This chain's CDR3 is CASSPPRSENTEAFF. DNA for the CDR3: TGTGCCAGCTCACCCCCCAGGTCCGAAAACACTGAAGCTTTCTTT. The rearrangement links TRBV18 to TRBJ1-1, with D unclear. V dropped 3 bases and J dropped 2 bases, with 13 bases sitting between them. CDR3 length: 15 amino acids. Germline CDR1 and CDR2: KGHSH and LQKENI. Filled out from reference TRBV18 and TRBJ1-1, the complete variable domain reads NAGVMQNPRHLVRRRGQEARLRCSPMKGHSHVYWYRQLPEEGLKFMVYLQKENIIDESGMPKERFSAEFPKEGPSILRIQQVVRGDSAAYFCASSPPRSENTEAFFGQGTRLTVV.

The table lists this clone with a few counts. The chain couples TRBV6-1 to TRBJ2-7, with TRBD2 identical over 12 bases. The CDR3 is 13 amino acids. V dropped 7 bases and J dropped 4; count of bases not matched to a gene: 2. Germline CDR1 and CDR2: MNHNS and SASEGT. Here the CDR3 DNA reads TGTGCCAGCACCGGACTAGCGGGATACGAGCAGTACTTC. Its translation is CASTGLAGYEQYF.

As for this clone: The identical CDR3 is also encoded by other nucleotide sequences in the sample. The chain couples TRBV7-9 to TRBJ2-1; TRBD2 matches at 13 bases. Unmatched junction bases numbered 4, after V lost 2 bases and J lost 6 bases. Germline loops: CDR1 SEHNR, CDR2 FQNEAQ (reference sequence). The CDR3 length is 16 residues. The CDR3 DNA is TGTGCCAGCAGCTTACCTGGACTAGCGGGAGTCAATGAGCAGTTCTTC. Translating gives CASSLPGLAGVNEQFF.

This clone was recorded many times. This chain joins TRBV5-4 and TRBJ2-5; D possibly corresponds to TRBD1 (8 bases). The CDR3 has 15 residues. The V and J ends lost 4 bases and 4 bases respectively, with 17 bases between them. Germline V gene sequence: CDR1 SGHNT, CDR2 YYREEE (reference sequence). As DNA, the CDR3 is TGTGCCAGCAGCGCCGCCACAGGGGGGGGAGAGACCCAGTACTTC. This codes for CASSAATGGGETQYF.

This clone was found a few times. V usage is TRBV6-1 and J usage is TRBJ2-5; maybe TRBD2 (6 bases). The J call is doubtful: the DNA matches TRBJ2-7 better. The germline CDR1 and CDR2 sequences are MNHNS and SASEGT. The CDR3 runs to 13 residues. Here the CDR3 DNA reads TGTGCCAGCAGTTTAGCGGACTCCTACGAGCAGTACTTC. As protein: CASSLADSYEQYF.

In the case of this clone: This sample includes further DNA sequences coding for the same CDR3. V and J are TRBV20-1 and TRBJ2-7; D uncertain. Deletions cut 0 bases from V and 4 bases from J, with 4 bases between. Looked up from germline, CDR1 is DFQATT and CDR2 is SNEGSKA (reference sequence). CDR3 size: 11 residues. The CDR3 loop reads CSARDKYEQYF. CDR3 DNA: TGCAGTGCTAGAGATAAATACGAGCAGTACTTC.

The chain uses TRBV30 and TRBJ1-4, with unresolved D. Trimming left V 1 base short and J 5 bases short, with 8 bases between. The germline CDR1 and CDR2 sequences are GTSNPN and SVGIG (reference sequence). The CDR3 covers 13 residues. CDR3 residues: CAWSGQRNEKLFF. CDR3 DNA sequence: TGTGCCTGGAGTGGGCAGAGGAATGAAAAACTGTTTTTT.

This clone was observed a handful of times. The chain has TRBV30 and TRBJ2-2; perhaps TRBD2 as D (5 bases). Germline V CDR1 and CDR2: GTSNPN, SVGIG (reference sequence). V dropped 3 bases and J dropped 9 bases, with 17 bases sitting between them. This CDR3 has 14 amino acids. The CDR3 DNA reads TGTGCCTGGAGCCTAGCCGCCAGGTATCGGGAGCTGTTTTTT. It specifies CAWSLAARYRELFF.

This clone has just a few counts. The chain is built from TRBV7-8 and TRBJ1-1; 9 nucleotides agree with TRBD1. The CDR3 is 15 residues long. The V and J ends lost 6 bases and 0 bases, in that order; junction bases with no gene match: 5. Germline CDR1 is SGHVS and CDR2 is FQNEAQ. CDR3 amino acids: CASRPGQGLNTEAFF. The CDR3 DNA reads TGTGCCAGCAGGCCAGGACAGGGGTTGAACACTGAAGCTTTCTTT.